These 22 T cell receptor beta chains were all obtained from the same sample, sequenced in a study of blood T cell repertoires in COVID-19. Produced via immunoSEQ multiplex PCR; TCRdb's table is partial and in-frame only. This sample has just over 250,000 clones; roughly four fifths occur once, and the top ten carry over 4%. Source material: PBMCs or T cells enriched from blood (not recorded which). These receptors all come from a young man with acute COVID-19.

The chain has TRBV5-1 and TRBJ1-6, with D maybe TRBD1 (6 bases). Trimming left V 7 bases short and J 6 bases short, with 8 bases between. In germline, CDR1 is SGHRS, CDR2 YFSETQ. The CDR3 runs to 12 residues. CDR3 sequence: CASRDTNSPLHF. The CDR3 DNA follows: TGCGCCAGCCGGGACACTAATTCACCCCTCCACTTT.

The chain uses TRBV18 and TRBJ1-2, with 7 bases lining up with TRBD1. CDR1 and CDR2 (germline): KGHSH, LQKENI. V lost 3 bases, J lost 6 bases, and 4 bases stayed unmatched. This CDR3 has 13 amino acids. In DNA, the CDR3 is TGTGCCAGCTCACCCAGGGGGACAGATGGCTACACCTTC. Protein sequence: CASSPRGTDGYTF.

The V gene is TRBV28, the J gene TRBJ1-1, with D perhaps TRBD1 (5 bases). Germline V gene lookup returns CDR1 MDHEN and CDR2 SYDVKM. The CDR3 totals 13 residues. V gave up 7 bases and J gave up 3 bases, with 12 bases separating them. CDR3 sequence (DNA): TGTGCCAGCAACCTCCCGGGGGACACTGAAGCTTTCTTT. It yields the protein CASNLPGDTEAFF.

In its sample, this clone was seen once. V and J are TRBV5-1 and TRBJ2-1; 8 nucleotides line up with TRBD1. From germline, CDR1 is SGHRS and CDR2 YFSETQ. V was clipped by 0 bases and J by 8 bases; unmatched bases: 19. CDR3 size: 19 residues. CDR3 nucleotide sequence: TGCGCCAGCAGCTTGGAGTCAGGGGGCGTTCTGTCTCGTGGCGATGAGCAGTTCTTC. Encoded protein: CASSLESGGVLSRGDEQFF.

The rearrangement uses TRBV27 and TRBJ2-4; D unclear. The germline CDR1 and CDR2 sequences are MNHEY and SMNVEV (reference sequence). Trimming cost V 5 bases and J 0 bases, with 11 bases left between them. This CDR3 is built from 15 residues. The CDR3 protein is CASSPILLAKNIQYF. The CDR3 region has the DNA TGTGCCAGCAGTCCGATCCTATTAGCCAAAAACATTCAGTACTTC.

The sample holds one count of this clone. The CDR3 DNA sequence: TGTGCCAGCACTACTCCCCCGGTAGATACGCAGTATTTT. It specifies CASTTPPVDTQYF. This chain uses TRBV28 with TRBJ2-3; no clear D gene. V lost 7 bases and J lost 5, with 13 bases in between. The CDR3 extends over 13 amino acids. Germline-derived CDR1 and CDR2 are MDHEN and SYDVKM.

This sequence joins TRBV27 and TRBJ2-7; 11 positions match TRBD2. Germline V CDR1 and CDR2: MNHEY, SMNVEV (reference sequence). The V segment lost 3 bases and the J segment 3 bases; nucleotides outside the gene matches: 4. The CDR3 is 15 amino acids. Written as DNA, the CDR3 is TGTGCCAGCAGTTTTAGCGGGAGGGCCCTCTACGAGCAGTACGTC. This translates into CASSFSGRALYEQYV.

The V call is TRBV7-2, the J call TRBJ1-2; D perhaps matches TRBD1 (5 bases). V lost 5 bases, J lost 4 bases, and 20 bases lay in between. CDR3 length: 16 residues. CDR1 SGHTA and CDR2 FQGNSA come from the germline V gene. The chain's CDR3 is CASSQIFGGTSYGYTF. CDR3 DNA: TGTGCCAGCAGCCAGATCTTCGGGGGGACGAGCTATGGCTACACCTTC. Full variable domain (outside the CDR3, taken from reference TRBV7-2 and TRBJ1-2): GAGVSQSPSNKVTEKGKDVELRCDPISGHTALYWYRQSLGQGLEFLIYFQGNSAPDKSGLPSDRFSAERTGGSVSTLTIQRTQQEDSAVYLCASSQIFGGTSYGYTFGSGTRLTVV.

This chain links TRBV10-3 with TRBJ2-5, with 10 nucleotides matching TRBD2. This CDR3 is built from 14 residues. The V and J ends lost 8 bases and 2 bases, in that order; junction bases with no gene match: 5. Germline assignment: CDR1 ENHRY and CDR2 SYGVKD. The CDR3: CAIGVAGGQETQYF. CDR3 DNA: TGTGCCATCGGGGTAGCGGGGGGACAAGAGACCCAGTACTTC.

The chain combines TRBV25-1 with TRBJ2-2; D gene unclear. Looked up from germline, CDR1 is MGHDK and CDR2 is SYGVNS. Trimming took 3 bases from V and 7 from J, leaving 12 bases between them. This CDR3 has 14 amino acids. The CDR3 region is CASSDYRSDGELFF. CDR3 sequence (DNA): TGTGCCAGCAGTGATTATCGATCAGACGGGGAGCTGTTTTTT.

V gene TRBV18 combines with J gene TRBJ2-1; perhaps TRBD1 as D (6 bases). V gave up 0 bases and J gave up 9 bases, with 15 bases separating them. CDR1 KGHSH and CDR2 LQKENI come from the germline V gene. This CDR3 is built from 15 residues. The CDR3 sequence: CASSPPNTGRIEQFF. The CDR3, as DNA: TGTGCCAGCTCACCACCGAACACAGGGCGGATTGAGCAGTTCTTC.

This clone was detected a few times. The CDR3: CASSISEHTEAFF. The CDR3 nucleotides are TGTGCCAGTAGTATTAGTGAACACACTGAAGCTTTCTTT. V usage is TRBV19 and J usage is TRBJ1-1; D call uncertain. CDR3 length equals 13 residues. V dropped 3 bases and J dropped 3 bases, with 8 bases sitting between them. CDR1 is LNHDA, CDR2 SQIVND, per germline (reference sequence).

CDR3 sequence: CASSRSGTGPEKLFF. CDR3 DNA sequence: TGTGCCAGCAGTAGGTCCGGGACAGGGCCCGAAAAACTGTTTTTT. V usage is TRBV2 and J usage is TRBJ1-4, with 9 bases fitting TRBD1. Trimming took 5 bases from V and 8 from J; bases not matched to a gene: 9. Per the germline V gene, CDR1 is SNHLY and CDR2 is FYNNEI. The CDR3 length is 15 residues.

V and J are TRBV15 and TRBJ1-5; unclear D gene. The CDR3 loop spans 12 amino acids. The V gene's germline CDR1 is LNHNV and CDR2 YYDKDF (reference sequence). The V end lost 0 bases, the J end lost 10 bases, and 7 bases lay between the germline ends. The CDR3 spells CATSRDTQPQHF. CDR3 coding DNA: TGTGCCACCAGCAGAGACACTCAACCCCAGCATTTT.

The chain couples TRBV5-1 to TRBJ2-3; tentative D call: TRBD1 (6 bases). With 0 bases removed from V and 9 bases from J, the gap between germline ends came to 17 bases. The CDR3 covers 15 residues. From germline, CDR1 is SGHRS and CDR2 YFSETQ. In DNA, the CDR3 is TGCGCCAGCAGCTTGGACGTCAGGGGCAGGGGAACGCAGTATTTT. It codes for CASSLDVRGRGTQYF.

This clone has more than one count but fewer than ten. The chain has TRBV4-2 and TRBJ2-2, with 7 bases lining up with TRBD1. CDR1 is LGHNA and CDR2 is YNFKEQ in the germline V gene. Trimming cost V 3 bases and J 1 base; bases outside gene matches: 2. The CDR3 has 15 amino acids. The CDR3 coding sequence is TGTGCCAGCAGCCAGGGGACAGAGAACACCGGGGAGCTGTTTTTT. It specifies CASSQGTENTGELFF.

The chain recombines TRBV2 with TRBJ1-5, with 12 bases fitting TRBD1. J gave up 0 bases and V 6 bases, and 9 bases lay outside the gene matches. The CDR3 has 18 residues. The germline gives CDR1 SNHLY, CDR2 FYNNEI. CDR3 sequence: CASRGTGGRPYSNQPQHF. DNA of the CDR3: TGTGCCAGCAGGGGGACAGGGGGCCGCCCGTATAGCAATCAGCCCCAGCATTTT.

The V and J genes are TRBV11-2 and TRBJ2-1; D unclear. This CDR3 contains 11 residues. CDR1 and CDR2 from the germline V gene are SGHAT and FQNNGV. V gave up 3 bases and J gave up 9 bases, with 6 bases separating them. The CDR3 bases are TGTGCCAGCAGCTTTTCGTCTGAGCAGTTCTTC. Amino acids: CASSFSSEQFF.

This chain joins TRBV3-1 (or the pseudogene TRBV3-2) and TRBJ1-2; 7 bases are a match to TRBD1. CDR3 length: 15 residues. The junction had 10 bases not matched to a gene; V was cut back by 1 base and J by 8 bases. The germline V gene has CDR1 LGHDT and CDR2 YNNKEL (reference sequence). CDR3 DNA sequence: TGTGCCAGCAGCCAAGCCGTGACAGGGTCTCAAGGCTACACCTTC. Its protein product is CASSQAVTGSQGYTF.

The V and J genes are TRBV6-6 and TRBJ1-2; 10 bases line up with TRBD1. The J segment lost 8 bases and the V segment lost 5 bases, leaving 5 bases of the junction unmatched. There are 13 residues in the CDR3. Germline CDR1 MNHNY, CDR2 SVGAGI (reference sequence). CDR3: CASSPGQGLGYTF. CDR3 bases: TGTGCCAGCAGTCCGGGACAGGGGTTGGGCTACACCTTC.

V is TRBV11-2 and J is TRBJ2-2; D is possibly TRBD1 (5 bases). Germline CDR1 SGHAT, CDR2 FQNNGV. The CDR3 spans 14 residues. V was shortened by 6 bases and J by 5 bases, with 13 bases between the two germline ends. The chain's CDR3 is CASRQGRGTGELFF. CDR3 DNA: TGTGCCAGCAGGCAGGGAAGGGGAACCGGGGAGCTGTTTTTT. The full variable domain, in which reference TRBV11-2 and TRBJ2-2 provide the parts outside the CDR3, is EAGVAQSPRYKIIEKRQSVAFWCNPISGHATLYWYQQILGQGPKLLIQFQNNGVVDDSQLPKDRFSAERLKGVDSTLKIQPAKLEDSAVYLCASRQGRGTGELFFGEGSRLTVL.

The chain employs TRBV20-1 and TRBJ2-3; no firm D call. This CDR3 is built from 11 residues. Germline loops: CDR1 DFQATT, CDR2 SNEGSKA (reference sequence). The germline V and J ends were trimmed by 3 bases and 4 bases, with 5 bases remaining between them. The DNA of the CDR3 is TGCAGTGCTAGCCCGGCAGATACGCAGTATTTT. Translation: CSASPADTQYF.